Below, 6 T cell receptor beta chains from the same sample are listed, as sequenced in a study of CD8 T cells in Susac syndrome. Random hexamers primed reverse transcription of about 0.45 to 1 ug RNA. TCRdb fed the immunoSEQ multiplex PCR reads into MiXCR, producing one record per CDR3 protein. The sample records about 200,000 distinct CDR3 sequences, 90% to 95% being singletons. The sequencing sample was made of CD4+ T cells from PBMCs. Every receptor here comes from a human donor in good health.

The CDR3 region is CASQIADGYTF. As DNA, the CDR3 is TGTGCCAGTCAAATCGCCGATGGCTACACCTTC. V is TRBV19 and J is TRBJ1-2; D remains ambiguous. The germline gives CDR1 LNHDA, CDR2 SQIVND (reference sequence). V lost 8 bases, J lost 6 bases, and 10 bases lay in between. The CDR3 covers 11 residues.

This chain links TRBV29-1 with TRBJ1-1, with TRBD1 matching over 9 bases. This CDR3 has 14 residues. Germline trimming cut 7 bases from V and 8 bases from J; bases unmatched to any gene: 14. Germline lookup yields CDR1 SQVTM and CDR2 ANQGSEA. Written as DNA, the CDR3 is TGCAGCGGGACCGGGACAGGGAACCTGGGGGAAGCTTTCTTT. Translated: CSGTGTGNLGEAFF. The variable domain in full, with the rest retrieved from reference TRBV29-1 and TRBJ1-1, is SAVISQKPSRDICQRGTSLTIQCQVDSQVTMMFWYRQQPGQSLTLIATANQGSEATYESGFVIDKFPISRPNLTFSTLTVSNMSPEDSSIYLCSGTGTGNLGEAFFGQGTRLTVV.

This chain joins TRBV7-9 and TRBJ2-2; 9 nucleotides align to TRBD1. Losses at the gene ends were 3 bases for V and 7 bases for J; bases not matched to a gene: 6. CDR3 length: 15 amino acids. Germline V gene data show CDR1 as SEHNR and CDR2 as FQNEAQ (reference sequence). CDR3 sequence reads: CASSLQGQGLGELFF. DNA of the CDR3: TGTGCCAGCAGCTTGCAGGGACAGGGTCTCGGGGAGCTGTTTTTT.

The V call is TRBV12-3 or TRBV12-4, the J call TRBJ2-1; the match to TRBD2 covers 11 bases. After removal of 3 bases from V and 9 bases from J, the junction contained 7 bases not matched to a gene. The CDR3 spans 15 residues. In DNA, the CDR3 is TGTGCCAGCAGTTTTAGTACTAGCGGGAGTGGTGAGCAGTTCTTC. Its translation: CASSFSTSGSGEQFF.

CDR3 DNA: TGTGCCAGTAGGGAGGGTAGGTGGGGTAGCACAGATACGCAGTATTTT. This encodes CASREGRWGSTDTQYF. This chain joins TRBV19 and TRBJ2-3; possible D gene TRBD2, 6 bases. V was pared by 6 bases and J by 0 bases, with 16 bases between. There are 16 residues in the CDR3. Germline assignment: CDR1 LNHDA and CDR2 SQIVND (reference sequence).

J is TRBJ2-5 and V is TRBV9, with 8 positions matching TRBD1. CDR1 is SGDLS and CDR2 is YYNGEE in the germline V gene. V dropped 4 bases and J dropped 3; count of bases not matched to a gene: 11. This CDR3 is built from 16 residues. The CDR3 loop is CASSPGQGTTKETQYF. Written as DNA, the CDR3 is TGTGCCAGCAGCCCCGGACAGGGCACAACCAAAGAGACCCAGTACTTC. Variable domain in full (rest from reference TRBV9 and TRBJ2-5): DSGVTQTPKHLITATGQRVTLRCSPRSGDLSVYWYQQSLDQGLQFLIQYYNGEERAKGNILERFSAQQFPDLHSELNLSSLELGDSALYFCASSPGQGTTKETQYFGPGTRLLVL.